Shown below are 3 T cell receptor beta chains from a single sample sequenced in a study of blood T cell repertoires in COVID-19. The assay was immunoSEQ multiplex PCR, and TCRdb's table has in-frame clones only and misses some. The sample includes just over 250,000 clones, around 80% of them seen just once. The sample comprised PBMCs or T cells enriched from blood (not recorded which). These receptor sequences come from a man aged 30 to 39 with acute COVID-19.

This sequence joins TRBV3-1 (or the pseudogene TRBV3-2) and TRBJ2-5; 12 bases map to TRBD2. Germline trimming cut 4 bases from V and 5 bases from J; bases unmatched to any gene: 5. The CDR3 runs to 15 residues. From germline, CDR1 is LGHDT and CDR2 YNNKEL (reference sequence). The CDR3 protein is CASSRTSGIGETQYF. The CDR3 DNA is TGTGCCAGCAGCCGGACTAGCGGGATTGGCGAGACCCAGTACTTC.

The gene calls are TRBV19 and TRBJ1-5; the match to TRBD1 covers 8 bases. The germline V gene has CDR1 LNHDA and CDR2 SQIVND (reference sequence). The J segment lost 9 bases and the V segment lost 7 bases, leaving 11 bases of the junction unmatched. This CDR3 has 14 residues. Here the CDR3 DNA reads TGTGCCAGTATCGAGGACAGGGTTTGTAGGCCCCAGCATTTT. Translated, it gives CASIEDRVCRPQHF.

CDR3 residues: CASSQENAGNTIYF. In DNA form, the CDR3 reads TGCGCCAGCAGCCAAGAAAACGCGGGAAACACCATATATTTT. The V and J genes are TRBV4-1 and TRBJ1-3, with D unresolved. The germline V gene has CDR1 MGHRA and CDR2 YSYEKL. The CDR3 spans 14 residues. Trimming pared 0 bases from V and 4 bases from J, leaving 7 bases between.